One and the same sample provided the 9 T cell receptor beta chains below, sequenced in a study of T-cell memory formation after mild COVID-19. TCRdb re-called the 5' RACE reads through MiXCR, storing one row per CDR3 protein. The sample has approximately 89,000 distinct CDR3 sequences, roughly 23% seen once. Sequenced input: PBMCs or a T cell subset sorted from them (not recorded which). Every receptor here comes from a man younger than 30 who had mild COVID-19 (a few samples of this study predate the infection). Cell type and time point are not known.

The rearrangement uses TRBV27 and TRBJ1-5; D remains ambiguous. V shed 2 bases and J shed 3 bases, with 11 bases lying between them. Per germline, CDR1 MNHEY and CDR2 SMNVEV (reference sequence). The CDR3 runs to 15 residues. CDR3 sequence: CASSLVREVNQPQHF. CDR3 sequence (DNA): TGTGCCAGCAGTTTAGTTCGGGAAGTCAATCAGCCCCAGCATTTT.

The table lists this clonotype with many counts. The chain carries TRBV28 and TRBJ2-5; D perhaps matches TRBD2 (5 bases). V lost 6 bases to trimming and J lost 10 bases, with 24 bases between them. Germline V lookup: CDR1 MDHEN, CDR2 SYDVKM. There are 15 residues in the CDR3. The CDR3 spells CASSQLSDGESVQYF. The CDR3 region has the DNA TGTGCCAGCAGCCAGCTATCCGACGGGGAGTCGGTCCAGTACTTC.

This sequence joins TRBV5-1 and TRBJ1-1; a possible D gene is TRBD1 (5 bases). The CDR3 has 14 residues. Trimming removed 4 bases at V and 0 bases at J, with 10 bases between. Germline V gene data show CDR1 as SGHRS and CDR2 as YFSETQ. The CDR3 protein is CASSPGGVNTEAFF. DNA for the CDR3: TGCGCCAGCAGCCCCGGAGGGGTGAACACTGAAGCTTTCTTT.

The rearrangement joins TRBV4-1 to TRBJ1-1; possibly TRBD1 for D (5 bases). The CDR3 runs to 13 residues. Trimming pared 0 bases from V and 11 bases from J, leaving 13 bases between. Germline-derived CDR1 and CDR2 are MGHRA and YSYEKL. CDR3 protein: CASSQEGRPEAFF. The CDR3 nucleotides are TGCGCCAGCAGCCAAGAGGGACGCCCAGAGGCTTTCTTT.

The chain carries TRBV7-2 and TRBJ2-3; D might be TRBD1 (6 bases). CDR1 and CDR2 from the germline V gene are SGHTA and FQGNSA. This CDR3 is built from 13 residues. V gave up 3 bases and J gave up 4 bases, with 8 bases separating them. The CDR3 protein is CASSFRGSDTQYF. For the CDR3, the DNA is TGTGCCAGCAGCTTCAGGGGTTCAGATACGCAGTATTTT.

The V gene is TRBV28, the J gene TRBJ2-3; 7 nucleotides agree with TRBD2. Trimming took 7 bases from V and 6 from J; bases not matched to a gene: 7. The CDR3 extends over 13 amino acids. The germline V gene has CDR1 MDHEN and CDR2 SYDVKM. CDR3 loop: CASTGGRGDTQYF. CDR3 in DNA: TGTGCCAGCACGGGGGGACGTGGGGATACGCAGTATTTT.

This clonotype was seen a few times. This rearrangement joins TRBV9 to TRBJ2-1, with TRBD2 identical over 8 bases. Trimming cost V 4 bases and J 3 bases; bases outside gene matches: 6. CDR3 length equals 15 residues. Germline V gene lookup returns CDR1 SGDLS and CDR2 YYNGEE. The CDR3 DNA follows: TGTGCCAGCAGCACTAGCGGCTCCATCTACAATGAGCAGTTCTTC. Its translation: CASSTSGSIYNEQFF.

This clonotype was detected only a few times. This rearrangement joins TRBV4-3 to TRBJ1-2; 7 bases fit TRBD1. CDR3 length: 14 amino acids. The germline CDR1 and CDR2 sequences are LGHNA and YSLEER. V dropped 4 bases and J dropped 4; count of bases not matched to a gene: 6. The CDR3 coding sequence is TGCGCCAGCAGCCTCTTGGGGGACAGCTATGGCTACACCTTC. This codes for CASSLLGDSYGYTF.

This clonotype was counted only a few times. The V gene is TRBV7-8, the J gene TRBJ2-7; D unresolved. The CDR3 is 15 residues long. The V and J ends lost 0 bases and 5 bases respectively, with 14 bases between them. Germline V gene sequence: CDR1 SGHVS, CDR2 FQNEAQ. DNA for the CDR3: TGTGCCAGCAGCTTAGCGCTCGGCGGAGTAGACGAGCAGTACTTC. Its protein product is CASSLALGGVDEQYF.